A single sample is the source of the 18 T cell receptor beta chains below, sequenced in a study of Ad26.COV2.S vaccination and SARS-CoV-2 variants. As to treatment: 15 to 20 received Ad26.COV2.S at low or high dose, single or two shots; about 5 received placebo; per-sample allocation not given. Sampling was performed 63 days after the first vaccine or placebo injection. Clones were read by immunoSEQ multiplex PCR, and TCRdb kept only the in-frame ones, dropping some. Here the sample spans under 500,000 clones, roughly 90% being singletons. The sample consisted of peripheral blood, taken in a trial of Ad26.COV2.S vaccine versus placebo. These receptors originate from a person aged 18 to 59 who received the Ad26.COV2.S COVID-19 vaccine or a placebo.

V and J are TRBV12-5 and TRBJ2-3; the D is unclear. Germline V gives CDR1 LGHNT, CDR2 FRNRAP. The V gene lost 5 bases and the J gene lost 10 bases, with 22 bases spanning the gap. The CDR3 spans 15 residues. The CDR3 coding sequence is TGTGCTAGTGGTCACCCCCGGACGGGCATTACGTCGCAGTATTTT. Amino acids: CASGHPRTGITSQYF.

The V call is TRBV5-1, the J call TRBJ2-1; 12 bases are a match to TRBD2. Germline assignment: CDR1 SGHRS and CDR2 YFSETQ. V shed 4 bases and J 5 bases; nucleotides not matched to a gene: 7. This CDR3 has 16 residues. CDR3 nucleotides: TGCGCCAGCAGCCCATGGACTAGCGGGGCCAACAATGAGCAGTTCTTC. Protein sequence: CASSPWTSGANNEQFF.

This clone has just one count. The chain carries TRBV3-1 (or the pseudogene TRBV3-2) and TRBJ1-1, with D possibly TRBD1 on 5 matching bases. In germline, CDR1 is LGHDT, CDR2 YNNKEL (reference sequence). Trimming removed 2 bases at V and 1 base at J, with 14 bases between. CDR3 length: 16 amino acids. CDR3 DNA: TGTGCCAGCAGCCAAAAGGGGATGGGTTCGAACACTGAAGCTTTCTTT. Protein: CASSQKGMGSNTEAFF.

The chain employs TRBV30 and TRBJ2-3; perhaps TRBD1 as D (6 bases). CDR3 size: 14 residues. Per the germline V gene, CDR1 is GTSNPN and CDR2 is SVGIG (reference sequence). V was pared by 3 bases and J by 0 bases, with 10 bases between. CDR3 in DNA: TGTGCCTGGAGAACAGGGATGAGCACAGATACGCAGTATTTT. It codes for CAWRTGMSTDTQYF. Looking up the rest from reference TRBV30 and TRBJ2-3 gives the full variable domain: SQTIHQWPATLVQPVGSPLSLECTVEGTSNPNLYWYRQAAGRGLQLLFYSVGIGQISSEVPQNLSASRPQDRQFILSSKKLLLSDSGFYLCAWRTGMSTDTQYFGPGTRLTVL.

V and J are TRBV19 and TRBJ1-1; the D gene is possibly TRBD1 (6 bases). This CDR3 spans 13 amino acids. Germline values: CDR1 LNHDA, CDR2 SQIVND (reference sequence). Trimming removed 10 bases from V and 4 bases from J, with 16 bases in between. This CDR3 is CATRNRDGTEAFF. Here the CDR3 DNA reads TGTGCCACTAGGAACAGGGACGGCACTGAAGCTTTCTTT.

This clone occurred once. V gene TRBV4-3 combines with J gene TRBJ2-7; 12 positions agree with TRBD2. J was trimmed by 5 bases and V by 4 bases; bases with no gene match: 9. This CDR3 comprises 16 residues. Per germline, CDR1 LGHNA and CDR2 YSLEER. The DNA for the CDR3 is TGCGCCAGCAGCCGAGAACTAGCGGGGGGAGGGGACGAGCAGTACTTC. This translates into CASSRELAGGGDEQYF.

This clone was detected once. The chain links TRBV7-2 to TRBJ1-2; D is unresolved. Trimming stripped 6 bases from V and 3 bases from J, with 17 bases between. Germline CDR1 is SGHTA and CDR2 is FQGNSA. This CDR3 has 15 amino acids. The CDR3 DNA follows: TGTGCCAGCAGTGGTTATTTGTTGGCTTACTATGGCTACACCTTC. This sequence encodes CASSGYLLAYYGYTF.

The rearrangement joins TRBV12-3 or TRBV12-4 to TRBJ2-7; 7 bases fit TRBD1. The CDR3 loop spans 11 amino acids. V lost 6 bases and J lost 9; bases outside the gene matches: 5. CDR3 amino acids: CASSQTGVQYF. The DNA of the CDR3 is TGTGCCAGCAGCCAAACAGGGGTGCAGTACTTC.

The CDR3 DNA reads TGCGCCAGCAGCCAAAATCATAAGTCGTGGGGTGGGCCCGGGGAGCTGTTTTTT. Residues: CASSQNHKSWGGPGELFF. J is TRBJ2-2 and V is TRBV4-3; D not certain. Germline V CDR1 and CDR2: LGHNA, YSLEER. V lost 2 bases and J 6 bases, leaving 22 bases between the germline ends. The CDR3 has 18 residues.

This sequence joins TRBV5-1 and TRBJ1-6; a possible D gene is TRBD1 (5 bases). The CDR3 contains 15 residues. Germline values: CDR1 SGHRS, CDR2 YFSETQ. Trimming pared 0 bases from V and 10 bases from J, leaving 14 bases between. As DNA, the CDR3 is TGCGCCAGCAGCTTGGAGGGCAGGGCAGACTCACCCCTCCACTTT. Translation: CASSLEGRADSPLHF.

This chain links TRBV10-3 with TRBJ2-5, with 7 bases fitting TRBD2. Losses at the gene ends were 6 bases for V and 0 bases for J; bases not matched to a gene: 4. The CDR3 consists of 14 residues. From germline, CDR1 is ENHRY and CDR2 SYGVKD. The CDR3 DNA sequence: TGTGCCATCAGGAGCGGGGCGGACCAAGAGACCCAGTACTTC. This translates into CAIRSGADQETQYF.

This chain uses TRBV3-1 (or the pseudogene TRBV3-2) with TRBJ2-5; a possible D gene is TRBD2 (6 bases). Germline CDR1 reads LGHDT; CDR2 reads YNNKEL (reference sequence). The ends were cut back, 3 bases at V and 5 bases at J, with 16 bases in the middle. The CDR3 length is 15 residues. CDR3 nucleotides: TGTGCCAGCAGCCAGTCCTTTTCGGGGGTTGAGACCCAGTACTTC. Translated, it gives CASSQSFSGVETQYF.

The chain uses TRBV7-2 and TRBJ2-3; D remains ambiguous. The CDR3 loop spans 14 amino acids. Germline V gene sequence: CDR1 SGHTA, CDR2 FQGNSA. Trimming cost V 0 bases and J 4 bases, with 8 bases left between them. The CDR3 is CASSLARVADTQYF. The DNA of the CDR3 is TGTGCCAGCAGCTTAGCCCGAGTAGCAGATACGCAGTATTTT. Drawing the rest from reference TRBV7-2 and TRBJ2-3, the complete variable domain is GAGVSQSPSNKVTEKGKDVELRCDPISGHTALYWYRQSLGQGLEFLIYFQGNSAPDKSGLPSDRFSAERTGGSVSTLTIQRTQQEDSAVYLCASSLARVADTQYFGPGTRLTVL.

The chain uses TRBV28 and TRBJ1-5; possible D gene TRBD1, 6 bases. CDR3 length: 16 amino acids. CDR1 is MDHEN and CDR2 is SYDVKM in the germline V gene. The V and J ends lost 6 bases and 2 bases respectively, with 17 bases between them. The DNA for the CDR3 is TGTGCCAGCAGCCCCGGGGGGGCGGGGGGCAATCAGCCCCAGCATTTT. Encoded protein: CASSPGGAGGNQPQHF.

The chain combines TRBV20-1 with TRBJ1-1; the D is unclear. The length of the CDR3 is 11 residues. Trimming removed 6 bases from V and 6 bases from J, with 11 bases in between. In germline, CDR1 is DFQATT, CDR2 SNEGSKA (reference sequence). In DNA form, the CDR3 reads TGCAGTGCGAACCCCGAGTCTGAAGCTTTCTTT. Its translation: CSANPESEAFF.

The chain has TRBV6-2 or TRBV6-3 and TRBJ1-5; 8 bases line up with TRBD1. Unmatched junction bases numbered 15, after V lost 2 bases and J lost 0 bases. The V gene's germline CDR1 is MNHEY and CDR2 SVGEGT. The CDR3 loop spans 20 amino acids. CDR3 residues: CASSYEAGGGLTYSNQPQHF. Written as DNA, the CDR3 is TGTGCCAGCAGTTACGAGGCAGGGGGCGGACTAACATATAGCAATCAGCCCCAGCATTTT.

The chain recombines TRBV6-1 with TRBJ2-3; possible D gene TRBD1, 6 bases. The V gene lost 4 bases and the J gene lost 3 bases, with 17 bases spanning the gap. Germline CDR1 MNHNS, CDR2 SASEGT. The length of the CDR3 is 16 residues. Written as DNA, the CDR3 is TGTGCCAGCAGTGTACAGGTGGGGGCTGGTACAGATACGCAGTATTTT. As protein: CASSVQVGAGTDTQYF.

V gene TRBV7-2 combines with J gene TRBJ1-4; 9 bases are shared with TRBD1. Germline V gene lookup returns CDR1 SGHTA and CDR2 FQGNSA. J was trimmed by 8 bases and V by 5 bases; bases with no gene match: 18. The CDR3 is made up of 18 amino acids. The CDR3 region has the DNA TGTGCCAGCAGCCCGGCCGGGACAGGGTGGTGGCGCGACGAAAAACTGTTTTTT. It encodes CASSPAGTGWWRDEKLFF.